What follows are 15 T cell receptor beta chains derived from one specimen sequenced in a study of post-analysis software for immune sequencing data. The antigens these receptors bind are not known. Prepared libraries of TCR beta cDNA carried unique molecular identifiers. From the PCR reads, TCRdb called clonotypes with MiXCR, one entry per CDR3 protein. Here the sample spans about 540,000 distinct CDR3 sequences, around a third being singletons. Whole-study findings and limits: A handful of TRBV segments, including TRBV5-6, TRBV5-1 and TRBV20-1, were more frequent in patients than controls.

Source material: blood. These receptors were taken from a girl aged 2 to 17 with multiple sclerosis.

This clonotype was counted only a few times. The chain links TRBV18 to TRBJ2-1; 10 bases fit TRBD2. The ends lost 6 bases at V and 9 bases at J; junction bases unmatched: 20. This CDR3 has 18 amino acids. CDR1 is KGHSH, CDR2 LQKENI, per germline. The CDR3 is CASSLMRRTSGGGTEQFF. In nucleotides, the CDR3 is TGTGCCAGCTCGCTCATGCGCAGGACTAGCGGTGGCGGCACTGAGCAGTTCTTC. Combining the CDR3 with reference TRBV18 and TRBJ2-1 gives the whole variable domain NAGVMQNPRHLVRRRGQEARLRCSPMKGHSHVYWYRQLPEEGLKFMVYLQKENIIDESGMPKERFSAEFPKEGPSILRIQQVVRGDSAAYFCASSLMRRTSGGGTEQFFGPGTRLTVL.

This clonotype was detected many times. The chain carries TRBV5-1 and TRBJ2-5, with a possible D match to TRBD1 (5 bases). Germline V gene lookup returns CDR1 SGHRS and CDR2 YFSETQ. The CDR3 is made up of 13 amino acids. V lost 0 bases and J 2 bases, leaving 5 bases between the germline ends. The CDR3 region has the DNA TGCGCCAGCAGCTTGGGACAGCAAGAGACCCAGTACTTC. This sequence encodes CASSLGQQETQYF.

The V gene is TRBV11-3, the J gene TRBJ2-1; D not certain. Germline CDR1 is SGHNT and CDR2 is YENEEA. The V gene lost 0 bases and the J gene lost 2 bases, with 8 bases spanning the gap. The CDR3 is 15 amino acids. The CDR3 coding sequence is TGTGCCAGCAGCTTAGACAGTAACACCTACAATGAGCAGTTCTTC. This translates into CASSLDSNTYNEQFF.

This chain links TRBV5-1 with TRBJ2-7, with D possibly matching TRBD1 (6 bases). The CDR3 covers 13 residues. The germline gives CDR1 SGHRS, CDR2 YFSETQ. V was cut by 4 bases and J by 7 bases, with 15 bases left in between. CDR3 protein: CASSAEFGQEQYF. The DNA of the CDR3 is TGCGCCAGCAGCGCCGAATTCGGACAGGAGCAGTACTTC. The full variable domain, completed using reference TRBV5-1 and TRBJ2-7, is KAGVTQTPRYLIKTRGQQVTLSCSPISGHRSVSWYQQTPGQGLQFLFEYFSETQRNKGNFPGRFSGRQFSNSRSEMNVSTLELGDSALYLCASSAEFGQEQYFGPGTRLTVT.

This chain links TRBV6-1 with TRBJ1-1; TRBD1 matches 10 bases. The CDR3 is made up of 15 amino acids. Germline CDR1 reads MNHNS; CDR2 reads SASEGT. V lost 4 bases to trimming and J lost 1 base; unmatched junction nucleotides: 3. CDR3 nucleotides: TGTGCCAGCAGTGCGACAGGGGGCTGGAACACTGAAGCTTTCTTT. Its translation is CASSATGGWNTEAFF.

CDR3 amino acids: CASSFNPSGQSTYEQYF. Written as DNA, the CDR3 is TGCGCCAGCAGCTTTAATCCTTCGGGACAGTCGACCTACGAGCAGTACTTC. The chain joins TRBV5-1 to TRBJ2-7; 7 bases align to TRBD1. The V and J ends lost 2 bases and 2 bases, in that order; junction bases with no gene match: 13. The CDR3 has 17 residues. Germline V gene lookup returns CDR1 SGHRS and CDR2 YFSETQ.

The chain has TRBV3-1 and TRBJ2-5, with D perhaps given as TRBD1 or TRBD2 (6 bases each). The CDR3 runs to 17 residues. Germline CDR1 LGHDT, CDR2 YNNKEL (reference sequence). Trimming stripped 4 bases from V and 5 bases from J, with 23 bases between. CDR3: CASSRKEGGLIFETQYF. The CDR3 DNA follows: TGTGCCAGCAGCCGCAAAGAGGGGGGTCTAATTTTCGAGACCCAGTACTTC.

This clonotype was seen a few times. This chain joins TRBV19 and TRBJ1-2; D not certain. Trimming left V 5 bases short and J 6 bases short, with 19 bases between. Germline V gene lookup returns CDR1 LNHDA and CDR2 SQIVND (reference sequence). The CDR3 runs 15 residues. The CDR3: CASSPPVGPGDGYTF. CDR3 nucleotide sequence: TGTGCCAGTAGTCCCCCCGTGGGTCCGGGTGATGGCTACACCTTC.

The CDR3 DNA sequence: TGTGCCAGCAGCAGAACCCACGACAGGGAGTATTCACCCCTCCACTTT. It encodes CASSRTHDREYSPLHF. The V gene is TRBV7-3, the J gene TRBJ1-6, with 7 positions matching TRBD1. The CDR3 has 16 residues. The V gene's germline CDR1 is SGHTA and CDR2 FQGTGA. Unmatched junction bases numbered 12, after V lost 5 bases and J lost 8 bases.

The rearrangement uses TRBV7-8 and TRBJ1-1, with no clear D. Trimming removed 3 bases at V and 0 bases at J, with 14 bases between. CDR3 length equals 16 residues. Per the germline V gene, CDR1 is SGHVS and CDR2 is FQNEAQ. As DNA, the CDR3 is TGTGCCAGCAGCTTCAAGACCGTATTCATGAACACTGAAGCTTTCTTT. It codes for CASSFKTVFMNTEAFF.

V usage is TRBV7-9 and J usage is TRBJ2-5; TRBD2 might be the D (5 bases). V lost 5 bases to trimming and J lost 11 bases, with 18 bases between them. The CDR3 runs 13 residues. Per germline, CDR1 SEHNR and CDR2 FQNEAQ (reference sequence). CDR3 amino acids: CASSRTPAREQYF. In nucleotides, the CDR3 is TGTGCCAGCAGCCGGACCCCCGCGAGGGAGCAGTACTTC.

This clonotype was seen only a few times. The rearrangement joins TRBV20-1 to TRBJ2-1, with 8 nucleotides matching TRBD1. V gave up 3 bases and J gave up 7 bases; unmatched junction bases: 8. Germline V gene data show CDR1 as DFQATT and CDR2 as SNEGSKA (reference sequence). This CDR3 is built from 14 residues. DNA of the CDR3: TGCAGTGCTAGTATCTGGACAGGGAATAATGAGCAGTTCTTC. Its translation: CSASIWTGNNEQFF.

This clonotype was seen a handful of times. The gene calls are TRBV5-6 and TRBJ2-5; possibly TRBD2 for D (5 bases). There are 15 residues in the CDR3. The ends were cut back, 0 bases at V and 3 bases at J, with 12 bases in the middle. Germline CDR1 SGHDT, CDR2 YYEEEE. The CDR3 nucleotides read TGTGCCAGCAGCTTGGTCGGGGTCGAGGAAGAGACCCAGTACTTC. Residues: CASSLVGVEEETQYF.

The chain has TRBV7-2 and TRBJ2-5; D is perhaps TRBD1 or TRBD2 (5 bases each). V was clipped by 4 bases and J by 5 bases, with 14 bases between them. CDR3 length: 14 residues. The V gene's germline CDR1 is SGHTA and CDR2 FQGNSA. For the CDR3, the DNA is TGTGCCAGCAGCTCTCCGGGACGAGCGGAGACCCAGTACTTC. Protein product: CASSSPGRAETQYF.

V is TRBV7-9 and J is TRBJ1-2; D gene uncertain. Between the trimmed V and J ends, which lost 0 bases and 1 base, there was a span of 6 bases. This CDR3 has 14 residues. Germline V CDR1 and CDR2: SEHNR, FQNEAQ (reference sequence). The CDR3 is CASSLATNNYGYTF. CDR3 DNA sequence: TGTGCCAGCAGCTTAGCGACAAATAACTATGGCTACACCTTC. The full variable domain, rest sourced from reference TRBV7-9 and TRBJ1-2, is DTGVSQNPRHKITKRGQNVTFRCDPISEHNRLYWYRQTLGQGPEFLTYFQNEAQLEKSRLLSDRFSAERPKGSFSTLEIQRTEQGDSAMYLCASSLATNNYGYTFGSGTRLTVV.